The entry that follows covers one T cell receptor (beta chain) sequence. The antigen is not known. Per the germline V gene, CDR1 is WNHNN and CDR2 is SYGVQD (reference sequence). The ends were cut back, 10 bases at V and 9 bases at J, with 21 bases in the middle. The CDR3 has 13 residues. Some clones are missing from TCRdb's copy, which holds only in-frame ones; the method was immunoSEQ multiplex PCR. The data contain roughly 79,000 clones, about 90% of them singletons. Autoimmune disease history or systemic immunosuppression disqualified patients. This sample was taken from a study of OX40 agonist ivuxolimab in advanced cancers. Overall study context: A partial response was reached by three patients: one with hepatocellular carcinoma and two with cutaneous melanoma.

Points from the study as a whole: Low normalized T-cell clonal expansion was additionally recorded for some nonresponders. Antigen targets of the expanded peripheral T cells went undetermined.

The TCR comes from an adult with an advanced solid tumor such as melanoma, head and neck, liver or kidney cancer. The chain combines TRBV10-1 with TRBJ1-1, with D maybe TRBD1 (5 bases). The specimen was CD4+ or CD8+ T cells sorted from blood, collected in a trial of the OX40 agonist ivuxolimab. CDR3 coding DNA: TGCGCCACGGGGGGTACAAGATTATGTAAAGCTTTCTTT. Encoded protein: CATGGTRLCKAFF.